These T cell receptor beta chains were read from a single sample in a study of T cell repertoires in cytomegalovirus infection. Their antigens are not known. TCRdb redid the calling of the reads with MiXCR, one entry per CDR3 protein. The sample yields some 800,000 distinct CDR3 sequences, 25% to 30% seen once. This sample comprised cultured CD8+ T cells from PBMCs, obtained from culture after CMV antigen stimulation. The receptors were gathered from a human donor in good health (CMV status not recorded). Some clones in this sample may be carry-over from other donors' samples. Both conserved end residues are part of each CDR3. A D gene is named only where the DNA matches it firmly. Expanded clones are given a class, and other clones once, few, many or no size at all.

>TRBV6-2/TRBV6-3|TRBD1|TRBJ1-5|few
CASRLSDRGIGQPQHF
TGTGCCAGCAGACTCTCTGACAGGGGAATTGGACAGCCCCAGCATTTT
>TRBV12-3/TRBV12-4|TRBD1|TRBJ1-6|few
CASTFSTGVVGSPLHF
TGTGCCAGCACCTTTAGCACAGGGGTGGTGGGTTCACCCCTCCACTTT
>TRBV18|TRBD1|TRBJ2-2|.
CASSTEQGLPGELFF
TGTGCCAGCTCAACCGAACAGGGGTTGCCCGGGGAGCTGTTTTTT
>TRBV28|.|TRBJ2-2|.
CASCAAGRANTGELFF
TGTGCCAGCTGCGCGGCCGGGAGAGCGAACACCGGGGAGCTGTTTTTT
>TRBV15|.|TRBJ2-2|few
CATSSGTHTGELFF
TGTGCCACCAGCTCCGGGACACACACCGGGGAGCTGTTTTTT
>TRBV25-1|.|TRBJ1-2|.
CASSEFMDEDYGYTF
TGTGCCAGCAGTGAATTTATGGACGAGGACTATGGCTACACCTTC
>TRBV6-5|TRBD1|TRBJ2-2|few
CASSYHNRGTGELFF
TGTGCCAGCAGTTATCACAACAGGGGCACCGGGGAGCTGTTTTTT
>TRBV6-2/TRBV6-3|.|TRBJ1-5|few
CASSHQGLHQPQHF
TGTGCCAGCAGTCATCAGGGCCTACATCAGCCCCAGCATTTT
>TRBV7-8|.|TRBJ2-3|many
CASSFGPWTDTQYF
TGTGCCAGCAGCTTCGGTCCCTGGACAGATACGCAGTATTTT
>TRBV7-6|.|TRBJ1-2|.
CASSGDGFYGYTF
TGTGCCTCCTCGGGGGACGGTTTCTATGGCTACACCTTC
>TRBV7-8|TRBD2|TRBJ2-1|.
CASSSGTSGGNSFFYNEQFF
TGTGCCAGCAGCTCGGGGACTAGCGGGGGAAATTCCTTCTTTTACAATGAGCAGTTCTTC
>TRBV27|.|TRBJ2-7|.
CASSLADPGTYEQYF
TGTGCCAGCAGCTTAGCGGACCCCGGGACTTACGAGCAGTACTTC
>TRBV27|.|TRBJ2-7|.
CASSLSKAYEQYF
TGTGCCAGCAGTTTATCGAAGGCTTACGAGCAGTACTTC
>TRBV7-9|.|TRBJ1-2|few
CASSSGRRGYGYTF
TGTGCCAGCAGCTCAGGACGACGGGGCTATGGCTACACCTTC
>TRBV7-3|.|TRBJ2-1|.
CASSLLGGGDEQFF
TGTGCCAGCAGCTTATTGGGGGGGGGCGATGAGCAGTTCTTC
>TRBV6-5|.|TRBJ2-7|few
CASSYSLGGYEQYF
TGTGCCAGCAGTTACTCGCTCGGCGGGTACGAGCAGTACTTC
>TRBV5-1|.|TRBJ1-1|.
CASSQGDYYYTEAFF
TGCGCCAGCAGCCAAGGGGACTACTATTACACTGAAGCTTTCTTT
>TRBV6-5|.|TRBJ2-4|few
CASRGAENIQYF
TGTGCCAGCAGGGGGGCGGAGAACATTCAGTACTTC
>TRBV7-9|TRBD1|TRBJ2-3|.
CASSFDRASTDTQYF
TGTGCCAGCAGCTTTGACAGGGCTTCCACAGATACGCAGTATTTT
>TRBV28|TRBD2|TRBJ2-5|.
CASSFLGGALETQYF
TGTGCCAGCAGTTTTCTCGGGGGGGCTTTGGAGACCCAGTACTTC
>TRBV7-6|.|TRBJ1-6|.
CASSLAGLDGSPLHF
TGTGCCAGCAGCTTAGCAGGGTTAGACGGTTCACCCCTCCACTTT
>TRBV9|.|TRBJ2-1|.
CASSVAGDGSSYNEQFF
TGTGCCAGCAGCGTAGCGGGGGACGGGAGCTCCTACAATGAGCAGTTCTTC
>TRBV14|.|TRBJ2-2|few
CASSQAFHRLGGELFF
TGTGCCAGCAGCCAAGCTTTTCACAGACTCGGCGGGGAGCTGTTTTTT
>TRBV29-1|.|TRBJ1-2|few
CSVPVRTGREDGYTF
TGCAGCGTTCCGGTTAGGACGGGTCGGGAGGATGGCTACACCTTC